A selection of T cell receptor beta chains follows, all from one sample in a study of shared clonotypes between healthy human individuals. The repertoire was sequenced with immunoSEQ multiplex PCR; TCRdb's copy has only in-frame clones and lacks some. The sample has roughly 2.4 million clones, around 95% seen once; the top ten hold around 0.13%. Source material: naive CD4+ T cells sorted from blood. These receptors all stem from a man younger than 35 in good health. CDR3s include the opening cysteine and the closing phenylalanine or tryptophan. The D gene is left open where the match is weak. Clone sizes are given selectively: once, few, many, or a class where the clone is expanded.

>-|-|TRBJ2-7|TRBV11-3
TGTGCCAGCAGCTCCCGGACGTCCTACGAGCAGTACTTC
CASSSRTSYEQYF
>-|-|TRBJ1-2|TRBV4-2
TGTGCCAGCAGCCAAGCGACGGGGGATGGCTACACCTTC
CASSQATGDGYTF
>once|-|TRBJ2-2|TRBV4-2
TGTGCCAGCAGCCAAGATCCGGCGATCACCGGGGAGCTGTTTTTT
CASSQDPAITGELFF
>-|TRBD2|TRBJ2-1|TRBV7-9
TGTGCCAGCAGCCCTAGCGGGGGGTCCTACAATGAGCAGTTCTTC
CASSPSGGSYNEQFF
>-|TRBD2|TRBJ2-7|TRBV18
TGTGCCAGCTCACGGGAGGGCCCGGTTCGCTACGAGCAGTACTTC
CASSREGPVRYEQYF
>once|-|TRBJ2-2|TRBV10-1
TGCGCCAGCTCCGGGACAACGAACACCGGGGAGCTGTTTTTT
CASSGTTNTGELFF
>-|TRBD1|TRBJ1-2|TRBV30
TGTGCCTGGAGCATCAACAGGGGAGGAGGCTACACCTTC
CAWSINRGGGYTF
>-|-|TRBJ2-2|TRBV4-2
TGTGCCAGCAGCAGAGACCAACTAGAAAGCGGGGAGCTGTTTTTT
CASSRDQLESGELFF
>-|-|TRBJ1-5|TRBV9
TGTGCCAGCAGCCCAAGTTCAAGCAATCAGCCCCAGCATTTT
CASSPSSSNQPQHF
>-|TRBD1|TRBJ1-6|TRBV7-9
TGTGCCAGCAGCTTGACAGGGGGCATGGATTCACCCCTCCACTTT
CASSLTGGMDSPLHF
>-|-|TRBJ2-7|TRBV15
TGTGCCACCAGCAGAGATGATCAGAGAACCTACGAGCAGTACTTC
CATSRDDQRTYEQYF
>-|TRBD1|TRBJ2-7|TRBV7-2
TGTGCCAGCAGCTTAGAGATGAGTAGGTGGGACAGGGCCTACGAGCAGTACTTC
CASSLEMSRWDRAYEQYF
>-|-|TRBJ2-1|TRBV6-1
TGTGCCAGCAGTGAAATCCCACTACTCAATGAGCAGTTCTTC
CASSEIPLLNEQFF
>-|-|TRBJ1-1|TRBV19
TGTGCCAGTTGGGGTTGGACTGAAGCTTTCTTT
CASWGWTEAFF
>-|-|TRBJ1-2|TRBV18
TGTGCCAGCTCACCGCCCGCGGCCCCATATGGCTACACCTTC
CASSPPAAPYGYTF
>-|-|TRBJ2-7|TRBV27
TGTGCCAGCAGCCGCCGGGGGACTCCCTACGAGCAGTACTTC
CASSRRGTPYEQYF
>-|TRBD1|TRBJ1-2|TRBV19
TGTGCCAGTAGTCGCCGGACAGGGGGCCATGGCTACACCTTC
CASSRRTGGHGYTF
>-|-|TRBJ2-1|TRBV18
TGTGCCAGCTCACCACGTCATGAGCAGTTCTTC
CASSPRHEQFF
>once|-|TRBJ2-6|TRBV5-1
TGCGCCAGCAGTTCCGATGGTTCAGGGGCCAACGTCCTGACTTTC
CASSSDGSGANVLTF
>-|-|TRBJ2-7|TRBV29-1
TGCAGCGGTGCCACCAGGGGAGGCCACGAGCAGTACTTC
CSGATRGGHEQYF
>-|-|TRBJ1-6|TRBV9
TGTGCCAGCAGCGTAGCCGGGGTAGTCAGTGATTCACCCCTCCACTTT
CASSVAGVVSDSPLHF
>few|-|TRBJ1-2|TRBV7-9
TGTGCCAGCAGCTTAGAAGGATCCATGGGCTACACCTTC
CASSLEGSMGYTF
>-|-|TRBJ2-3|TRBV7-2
TGTGCCAGCAGCTTAGTAACGGGAGTCGGGGATACGCAGTATTTT
CASSLVTGVGDTQYF
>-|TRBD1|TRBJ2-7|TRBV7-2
TGTGCCAGCAGCCAAACCGGGACAGACTACGAGCAGTACTTC
CASSQTGTDYEQYF
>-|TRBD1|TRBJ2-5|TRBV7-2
TGTGCCAGCAGCTTAGACAGGGGGTCGGAGACCCAGTACTTC
CASSLDRGSETQYF
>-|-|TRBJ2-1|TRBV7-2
TGTGCCAGCAGCTTCCGAAGGGGTTCCCACAATGAGCAGTTCTTC
CASSFRRGSHNEQFF
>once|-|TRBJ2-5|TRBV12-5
TGTGCTAGTGGTTTGGGCCTCCAAGAGACCCAGTACTTC
CASGLGLQETQYF
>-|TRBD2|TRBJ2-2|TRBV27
TGTGCCAGCAGCGGACTAGCGGGAGTGGGGACCGGGGAGCTGTTTTTT
CASSGLAGVGTGELFF
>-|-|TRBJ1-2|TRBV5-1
TGCGCCAGCAGCTCATCAGGGGCAGACTATGGCTACACCTTC
CASSSSGADYGYTF
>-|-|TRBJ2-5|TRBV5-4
TGTGCCAGCAGCCCCCCGGGGTCGGAGACCCAGTACTTC
CASSPPGSETQYF
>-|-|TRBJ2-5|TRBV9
TGTGCCAGCAGCGTAGATGCGGGTCAAGAGACCCAGTACTTC
CASSVDAGQETQYF
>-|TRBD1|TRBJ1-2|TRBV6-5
TGTGCCAGCAGTCTACAGGGGGCCTATGGCTACACCTTC
CASSLQGAYGYTF
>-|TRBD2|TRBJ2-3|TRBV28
TGTGCCTCGGGGCGGGGGACAGATACGCAGTATTTT
CASGRGTDTQYF
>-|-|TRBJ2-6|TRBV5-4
TGTGCCAGCAGCTCGAGGACAGCGAGCTCTGGGGCCAACGTCCTGACTTTC
CASSSRTASSGANVLTF
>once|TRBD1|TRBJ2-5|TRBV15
TGTGCCACCAGCAGAGACAGGGGGACGCAAGAGACCCAGTACTTC
CATSRDRGTQETQYF
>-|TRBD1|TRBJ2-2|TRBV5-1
TGCGCCAGCAGCCCGGGGACAGGGCAGGGGGAGCTGTTTTTT
CASSPGTGQGELFF
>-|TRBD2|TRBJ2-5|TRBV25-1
TGTGCCAGCACCCCAGCGGGAGTTGGGACCCAGTACTTC
CASTPAGVGTQYF
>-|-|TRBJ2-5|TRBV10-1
TGCGCCAGCAGTGAGGGGACGGGAAAAGAGACCCAGTACTTC
CASSEGTGKETQYF
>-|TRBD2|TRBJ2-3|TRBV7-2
TGTGCCAGCAGCTTAGTGGGGACTAGCGGGAGCGGCACAGATACGCAGTATTTT
CASSLVGTSGSGTDTQYF
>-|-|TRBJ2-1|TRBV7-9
TGTGCCAGCAGCTTATCCGGGGGTGTTTGGGATGAGCAGTTCTTC
CASSLSGGVWDEQFF
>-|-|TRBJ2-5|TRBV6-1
TGTGCCAGCAGGCTGGGGGGAGAGACCCAGTACTTC
CASRLGGETQYF
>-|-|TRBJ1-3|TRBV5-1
TGCGCCAGCAGCCAAACCGCAGGAAAGTTCGAGGCTGACTCTGGAAACACCATATATTTT
CASSQTAGKFEADSGNTIYF
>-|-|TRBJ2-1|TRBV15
TGTGCCACCAGCAGAGCCGGGAGCTCCTACAATGAGCAGTTCTTC
CATSRAGSSYNEQFF
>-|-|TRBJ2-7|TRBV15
TGTGCCACCAGCAGAGGGGGGGGCTCGCAGTACGAGCAGTACTTC
CATSRGGGSQYEQYF
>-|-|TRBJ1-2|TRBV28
TGTGCCAGCACTTTTTCCCCTCAGGGACCCTCCTATGGCTACACCTTC
CASTFSPQGPSYGYTF
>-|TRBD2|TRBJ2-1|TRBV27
TGTGCCAGCAGTCCGACCTTACCCGGGACTAGCGGGCACAATGAGCAGTTCTTC
CASSPTLPGTSGHNEQFF
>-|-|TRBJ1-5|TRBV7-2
TGTGCCAGCACCATAGGGGGACTCAATCAGCCCCAGCATTTT
CASTIGGLNQPQHF
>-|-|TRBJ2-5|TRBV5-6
TGTGCCAGCAGCTTGGGGCATAGGGGGATGGCCCAGTACTTC
CASSLGHRGMAQYF
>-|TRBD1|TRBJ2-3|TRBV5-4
TGTGCCAGCAGCCTCCCGGGACAGGGGGGAGATACGCAGTATTTT
CASSLPGQGGDTQYF
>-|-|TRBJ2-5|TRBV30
TGTGCCTGGAGTGTAATCGGGGAGACCCAGTACTTC
CAWSVIGETQYF
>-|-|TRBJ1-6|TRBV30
TGTGCCTGGAGCCGCACAGGGAGCTCCTATAATTCACCCCTCCACTTT
CAWSRTGSSYNSPLHF
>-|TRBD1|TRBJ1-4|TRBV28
TGTGCCAGCAGTCCGCCCAAGGGACAGGGGAAGCAAAAACTGTTTTTT
CASSPPKGQGKQKLFF
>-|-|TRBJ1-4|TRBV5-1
TGCGCCAGCAGCTTGGTAGGGTCTAGTAATGAAAAACTGTTTTTT
CASSLVGSSNEKLFF
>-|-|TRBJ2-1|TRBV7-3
TGTGCCAGCAGCTCTGACCGGGGGCGCTCCAATGAGCAGTTCTTC
CASSSDRGRSNEQFF
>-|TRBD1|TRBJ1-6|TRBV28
TGTGCCAGCAGAACCGGGACAGATAATTCACCCCTCCACTTT
CASRTGTDNSPLHF
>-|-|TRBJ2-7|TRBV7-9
TGTGCCAGCAGCTTAACCCACGTCTCCTACGAGCAGTACTTC
CASSLTHVSYEQYF
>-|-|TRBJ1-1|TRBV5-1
TGCGCCAGCAGCTTGGCGGCGGGGAGCACTGAAGCTTTCTTT
CASSLAAGSTEAFF
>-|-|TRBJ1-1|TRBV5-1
TGCGCCAGCAGCCCTAGACAGTCTAACGCTGAAGCTTTCTTT
CASSPRQSNAEAFF
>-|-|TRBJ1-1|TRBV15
TGTGCCACCAGCAGAGATGGGGGGCTTACTGAAGCTTTCTTT
CATSRDGGLTEAFF